The 9 T cell receptor beta chains below were found in one sample sequenced in a study of cytomegalovirus exposure and HLA in healthy donors. It was with 60 Vbeta and 13 Jbeta primers that the PCR ran. Assay: immunoSEQ multiplex PCR; the TCRdb copy retains only in-frame clones and omits some. The repertoire has 100,000 to 140,000 clones, about 85% of them found once; the top ten carry more than 2%. The sequenced material came from PBMCs. These receptors were collected from a man aged 25 to 40 in good health and CMV-seronegative.

The rearrangement uses TRBV28 and TRBJ2-7, with D possibly being TRBD1 (5 bases). Germline V gene sequence: CDR1 MDHEN, CDR2 SYDVKM. Trimming took off 7 bases at V and 4 bases at J, with 20 bases between the two ends. This CDR3 spans 15 amino acids. The CDR3 loop reads CASTSLHGARYEQYF. CDR3 sequence (DNA): TGTGCCAGCACCAGCCTCCATGGGGCGCGGTACGAGCAGTACTTC.

The count of this clone is one. V usage is TRBV6-5 and J usage is TRBJ1-1; D is unresolved. The ends were cut back, 0 bases at V and 1 base at J, with 6 bases in the middle. From germline, CDR1 is MNHEY and CDR2 SVGAGI. This CDR3 region has 14 residues. In nucleotides, the CDR3 is TGTGCCAGCAGTTACTCGCGGCGGAACACTGAAGCTTTCTTT. Protein sequence: CASSYSRRNTEAFF.

The chain links TRBV5-1 to TRBJ1-3; the D gene is possibly TRBD1 (6 bases). V shed 4 bases and J shed 0 bases, with 17 bases lying between them. The germline gives CDR1 SGHRS, CDR2 YFSETQ. This CDR3 contains 17 residues. The CDR3 loop is CASSAGRDTSSGNTIYF. CDR3 bases: TGCGCCAGCAGCGCGGGTCGGGACACATCCTCTGGAAACACCATATATTTT.

This chain joins TRBV9 and TRBJ2-1, with D possibly being TRBD2 (5 bases). Germline lookup yields CDR1 SGDLS and CDR2 YYNGEE. The length of the CDR3 is 14 residues. V lost 3 bases, J lost 8 bases, and 15 bases lay in between. CDR3: CASSARGPSDEQFF. The CDR3 region has the DNA TGTGCCAGCAGCGCGCGAGGGCCTTCGGATGAGCAGTTCTTC.

The chain uses TRBV13 and TRBJ2-7; 10 bases map to TRBD2. The CDR3 covers 14 residues. Germline values: CDR1 PRHDT, CDR2 FYEKMQ (reference sequence). J lost 2 bases, V lost 5 bases, and 3 bases had no gene match. This CDR3 is CASSESGRAYEQYF. The CDR3 bases are TGTGCCAGCAGCGAGAGCGGGAGGGCCTACGAGCAGTACTTC.

There are a few counts of this clone. The genes are TRBV25-1 and TRBJ2-1; TRBD2 aligns across 13 bases. This CDR3 region has 13 residues. Per germline, CDR1 MGHDK and CDR2 SYGVNS. CDR3 loop: CGTGTSGNNEQFF. The CDR3 DNA sequence: TGTGGGACCGGGACTAGCGGGAATAATGAGCAGTTCTTC.

The CDR3 DNA is TGTGCCAGCAGCCAAGATGAGATAGCGGGAAAACGCAATGAGCAGTTCTTC. Encoded protein: CASSQDEIAGKRNEQFF. The chain employs TRBV4-2 and TRBJ2-1; 8 bases fit TRBD2. V was pared by 0 bases and J by 6 bases, with 10 bases of the junction left unmatched. The CDR3 runs to 17 residues. The germline gives CDR1 LGHNA, CDR2 YNFKEQ.

CDR3 residues: CASGPREGLDTQYF. The CDR3 nucleotides read TGTGCCAGCGGTCCGCGGGAGGGCCTGGATACGCAGTATTTT. The chain is built from TRBV11-2 and TRBJ2-3; 9 positions match TRBD2. The trim removed 8 bases at V and 6 bases at J, leaving 9 bases unmatched. The V gene's germline CDR1 is SGHAT and CDR2 FQNNGV. The CDR3 extends over 14 amino acids.

J is TRBJ2-5 and V is TRBV4-1; 11 bases fit TRBD2. CDR1 and CDR2 from the germline V gene are MGHRA and YSYEKL. V dropped 0 bases and J dropped 5; count of bases not matched to a gene: 11. The CDR3 runs to 18 residues. CDR3: CASSQDRASGRRGETQYF. CDR3 in DNA: TGCGCCAGCAGCCAAGATAGGGCTAGCGGGAGGAGAGGGGAGACCCAGTACTTC.